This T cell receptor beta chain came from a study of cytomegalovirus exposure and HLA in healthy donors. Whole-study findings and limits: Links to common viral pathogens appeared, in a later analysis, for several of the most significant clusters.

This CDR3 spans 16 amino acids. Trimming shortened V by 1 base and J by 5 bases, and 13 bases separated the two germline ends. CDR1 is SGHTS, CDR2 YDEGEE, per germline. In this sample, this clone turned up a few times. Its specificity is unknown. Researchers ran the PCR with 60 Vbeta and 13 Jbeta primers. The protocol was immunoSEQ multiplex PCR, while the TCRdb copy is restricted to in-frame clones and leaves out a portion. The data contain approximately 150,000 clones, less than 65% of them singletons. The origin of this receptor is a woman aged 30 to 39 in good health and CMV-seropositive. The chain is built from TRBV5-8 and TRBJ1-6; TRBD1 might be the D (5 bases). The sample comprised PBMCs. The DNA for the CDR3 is TGTGCCAGCAGCTTGTCTGGGGCCAGGAATAATTCACCCCTCCACTTT. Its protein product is CASSLSGARNNSPLHF.